This T cell receptor beta chain was identified during a study of Ad26.COV2.S vaccination and SARS-CoV-2 variants. In the study overall: Donor joined the COV1001 Ad26.COV2.S trial arm.

Germline CDR1 and CDR2: SGHNT and YYREEE (reference sequence). V dropped 5 bases and J dropped 4 bases, with 21 bases sitting between them. The CDR3 extends over 17 amino acids. Measured with immunoSEQ multiplex PCR; TCRdb has only the in-frame clones, and not every one. The repertoire holds roughly 700,000 clones, with about 90% as singletons. Stated treatment: roughly 19 received Ad26.COV2.S at low or high dose, single or two shots; about 5 received placebo; per-sample allocation not given. Following the first vaccine or placebo injection, samples were taken on day 63. Study-wide results and caveats: Higher spike-specific TCR breadth was found in vaccine recipients than in placebo recipients. Post-vaccination spike-specific CD8+ and CD4+ T cell responses reportedly had substantial breadth.

About this clone: Its antigen remains unknown.

The specimen was peripheral blood, collected in a trial of Ad26.COV2.S vaccine versus placebo. V usage is TRBV5-4 and J usage is TRBJ2-2; D might be TRBD2 (7 bases). This clonotype was obtained from a person between 18 and 65 years old who received the Ad26.COV2.S COVID-19 vaccine or a placebo. As DNA, the CDR3 is TGTGCCAGCAGTCAGGCTCGCGGGGGCGGGGGCACCGGGGAGCTGTTTTTT. Translating gives CASSQARGGGGTGELFF.